The rows below give T cell receptor beta chains drawn from one sample of a study of shared clonotypes between healthy human individuals. The protocol was immunoSEQ multiplex PCR, while the TCRdb copy is restricted to in-frame clones and leaves out a portion. The sample lists millions of clones, approximately 90% occurring once. The sequenced sample was naive CD4+ T cells sorted from blood. The source of these receptors is a man aged 18 to 30 in good health. CDR3s include the opening cysteine and the closing phenylalanine or tryptophan. The D gene is left open where the match is weak. The size entry is marked missing in some rows and otherwise reads once, few, many or a size class.

D,J,size,V,CDR3,DNA
.,TRBJ2-3,few,TRBV19,CASKIGGSTDTQYF,TGTGCCAGTAAGATCGGGGGCAGCACAGATACGCAGTATTTT
TRBD2,TRBJ2-7,.,TRBV7-3,CASSPTGTSGSYEQYF,TGTGCCAGCAGTCCAACCGGGACTAGCGGTTCCTACGAGCAGTACTTC
.,TRBJ1-3,.,TRBV6-5,CASRQGGRNTIYF,TGTGCCAGCAGACAGGGAGGCAGAAACACCATATATTTT
TRBD2,TRBJ2-7,.,TRBV6-5,CASSYQRGDYEQYF,TGTGCCAGCAGTTACCAGCGGGGGGACTACGAGCAGTACTTC
TRBD2,TRBJ2-7,once,TRBV11-2,CASSLAREKYEQYF,TGTGCCAGCAGCTTAGCGCGGGAGAAATACGAGCAGTACTTC
TRBD1,TRBJ1-2,few,TRBV18,CASSLRDRGDGYTF,TGTGCCAGCTCACTCCGGGACAGGGGAGATGGCTACACCTTC
.,TRBJ2-1,.,TRBV19,CASSIDRYRVGQFF,TGTGCCAGTAGTATTGACCGCTACCGAGTCGGGCAGTTCTTC
.,TRBJ1-2,.,TRBV6-4,CASSVTGNYGYTF,TGTGCCAGCAGTGTTACAGGGAACTATGGCTACACCTTC
.,TRBJ2-7,.,TRBV5-1,CASSLEGTPSYEQYF,TGCGCCAGCAGCTTGGAGGGGACACCTTCCTACGAGCAGTACTTC
.,TRBJ1-5,.,TRBV15,CATSTYNQPQHF,TGTGCCACCAGCACCTACAATCAGCCCCAGCATTTT
TRBD1,TRBJ1-2,.,TRBV19,CASSRDRGAGGYTF,TGTGCCAGTAGTAGGGACAGGGGCGCCGGCGGCTACACCTTC
.,TRBJ2-3,.,TRBV27,CASSFEPGPYTQYF,TGTGCCAGCAGTTTTGAACCCGGCCCCTATACGCAGTATTTT
.,TRBJ2-7,.,TRBV27,CASSLVSVPSYEQYF,TGTGCCAGCAGTTTAGTCTCCGTTCCGAGCTACGAGCAGTACTTC
.,TRBJ2-7,.,TRBV6-5,CASSRSGLSYEQYF,TGTGCCAGCAGTAGGTCGGGCCTCTCCTACGAGCAGTACTTC
.,TRBJ2-5,once,TRBV6-4,CASSVFAGRGETQYF,TGTGCCAGCAGTGTTTTCGCGGGCAGAGGGGAGACCCAGTACTTC
TRBD2,TRBJ2-5,once,TRBV29-1,CSALAGETQYF,TGCAGCGCACTAGCGGGGGAGACCCAGTACTTC
.,TRBJ2-7,.,TRBV6-6,CASKVRGDEQYF,TGTGCCAGCAAAGTGCGAGGGGACGAGCAGTACTTC
.,TRBJ1-1,.,TRBV19,CATAGVTEAFF,TGTGCCACTGCGGGGGTCACTGAAGCTTTCTTT
TRBD1,TRBJ1-6,.,TRBV6-5,CASSYVGQGFDSPLHF,TGTGCCAGCAGTTACGTCGGACAGGGTTTTGATTCACCCCTCCACTTT
.,TRBJ1-4,.,TRBV30,CAWGLGGGEKLFF,TGTGCCTGGGGCCTGGGTGGAGGTGAAAAACTGTTTTTT
TRBD2,TRBJ2-7,.,TRBV2,CASSEGGGRAYEQYF,TGTGCCAGCAGTGAAGGAGGAGGGAGGGCCTACGAGCAGTACTTC
.,TRBJ2-6,.,TRBV5-1,CASSLMAGANVLTF,TGCGCCAGCAGCTTAATGGCTGGGGCCAACGTCCTGACTTTC
.,TRBJ2-2,.,TRBV7-9,CASSLPPPYGELFF,TGTGCCAGCAGCCTACCCCCTCCCTACGGGGAGCTGTTTTTT
TRBD1,TRBJ2-7,.,TRBV7-9,CASSPDRGTYEQYF,TGTGCCAGCAGCCCGGACAGGGGCACCTACGAGCAGTACTTC
.,TRBJ2-3,once,TRBV19,CASSIATGLSTDTQYF,TGTGCCAGTAGTATAGCAACGGGGCTCAGCACAGATACGCAGTATTTT
TRBD2,TRBJ2-7,.,TRBV13,CASSSTSGSYEQYF,TGTGCCAGCAGCTCGACTAGCGGTTCCTACGAGCAGTACTTC
TRBD2,TRBJ2-1,.,TRBV14,CASSPRGLAGGLEQFF,TGTGCCAGCAGCCCCAGGGGACTAGCGGGAGGGCTCGAGCAGTTCTTC
TRBD2,TRBJ2-5,.,TRBV7-3,CASSLTPGGETQYF,TGTGCCAGCAGCTTAACCCCCGGGGGGGAGACCCAGTACTTC
.,TRBJ2-5,.,TRBV28,CATSVRLETQYF,TGTGCCACTTCGGTGAGGTTGGAGACCCAGTACTTC
.,TRBJ2-3,.,TRBV6-6,CASSYSILAAEQYF,TGTGCCAGCAGTTACTCGATTCTCGCCGCCGAGCAGTATTTT